What follows are 21 T cell receptor beta chains derived from one specimen sequenced in a study of blood T cell repertoires in COVID-19. Here immunoSEQ multiplex PCR was the method, and the copy in TCRdb shows in-frame clones only, minus some. The sample carries 250,000 to 350,000 clones, about 81% recorded once. Sequenced material: peripheral blood. These receptors all stem from a human donor with COVID-19, enrolled during active disease. The donor label of this sample is uncertain.

The sample holds a few counts of this clone. The J gene is TRBJ1-2, the V gene TRBV5-1, with D maybe TRBD1 (5 bases). The germline CDR1 and CDR2 sequences are SGHRS and YFSETQ. This CDR3 region has 12 residues. The V gene lost 3 bases and the J gene lost 5 bases, with 8 bases spanning the gap. CDR3 in amino acids: CASSWGDYGYTF. CDR3 bases: TGCGCCAGCAGCTGGGGGGATTATGGCTACACCTTC.

The gene calls are TRBV15 and TRBJ2-7, with 8 bases matching TRBD2. V was clipped by 0 bases and J by 2 bases; unmatched bases: 6. This CDR3 is built from 16 residues. Germline V lookup: CDR1 LNHNV, CDR2 YYDKDF (reference sequence). The CDR3 sequence: CATSRDTGTRTYEQYF. The CDR3 region has the DNA TGTGCCACCAGCAGAGACACCGGGACTAGGACCTACGAGCAGTACTTC.

V gene TRBV29-1 combines with J gene TRBJ2-7, with TRBD2 matching 14 bases. Trimming cost V 7 bases and J 4 bases; bases outside gene matches: 3. The CDR3 runs 13 residues. The germline V gene has CDR1 SQVTM and CDR2 ANQGSEA. The CDR3 is CSGRTSGGYEQYF. The CDR3 DNA follows: TGCAGCGGGCGGACTAGCGGGGGGTACGAGCAGTACTTC.

J is TRBJ2-1 and V is TRBV7-3; 12 bases fit TRBD2. CDR1 is SGHTA, CDR2 FQGTGA, per germline. CDR3 length equals 16 residues. V lost 5 bases and J lost 9; bases outside the gene matches: 11. CDR3 in amino acids: CASSPDTSGRFGEQFF. The CDR3 DNA is TGTGCCAGCAGCCCCGATACTAGCGGGAGGTTCGGTGAGCAGTTCTTC.

The J gene is TRBJ2-4, the V gene TRBV7-9, with no clear D. Germline CDR1 is SEHNR and CDR2 is FQNEAQ (reference sequence). The CDR3 is 12 amino acids. V lost 3 bases, J lost 10 bases, and 10 bases lay in between. CDR3 in DNA: TGTGCCAGCAGCTTGACTGGTGGGATTCAGTACTTC. Its translation is CASSLTGGIQYF.

The CDR3 reads CASSYETGWADTQYF. Written as DNA, the CDR3 is TGTGCCAGCAGTTACGAGACAGGGTGGGCAGATACGCAGTATTTT. The chain has TRBV6-6 and TRBJ2-3, with TRBD1 matching over 7 bases. CDR3 length: 15 residues. CDR1 MNHNY and CDR2 SVGAGI come from the germline V gene (reference sequence). V gave up 2 bases and J gave up 4 bases; unmatched junction bases: 6.

This clone was counted only a few times. This chain links TRBV11-2 with TRBJ1-1, with TRBD1 identical over 8 bases. Trimming at V came to 6 bases and at J to 4 bases, leaving 4 bases not matched to a gene. From germline, CDR1 is SGHAT and CDR2 FQNNGV. The CDR3 runs to 13 residues. The CDR3 loop is CASRVDRGTEAFF. The DNA of the CDR3 is TGTGCCAGCAGGGTAGACAGGGGCACTGAAGCTTTCTTT.

The CDR3 region has the DNA TGTGCCAGCAGTTTAGTCAGCGGGAGGTTTGGCGAGACCCAGTACTTC. It specifies CASSLVSGRFGETQYF. The chain couples TRBV28 to TRBJ2-5; 9 bases are shared with TRBD2. The CDR3 covers 16 residues. Germline CDR1 MDHEN, CDR2 SYDVKM. J lost 5 bases, V lost 2 bases, and 9 bases had no gene match. Looking up the rest from reference TRBV28 and TRBJ2-5 gives the full variable domain: DVKVTQSSRYLVKRTGEKVFLECVQDMDHENMFWYRQDPGLGLRLIYFSYDVKMKEKGDIPEGYSVSREKKERFSLILESASTNQTSMYLCASSLVSGRFGETQYFGPGTRLLVL.

The chain joins TRBV10-3 to TRBJ2-3; TRBD1 is a possible D gene (6 bases). Germline values: CDR1 ENHRY, CDR2 SYGVKD. This CDR3 comprises 14 residues. V was cut by 7 bases and J by 4 bases, with 15 bases left in between. The CDR3 spells CAITEGVGPDTQYF. The CDR3 DNA reads TGTGCCATCACCGAGGGGGTAGGGCCAGATACGCAGTATTTT.

The rearrangement uses TRBV29-1 and TRBJ1-5; 7 bases line up with TRBD1. The V segment lost 7 bases and the J segment 4 bases; nucleotides outside the gene matches: 7. The germline CDR1 and CDR2 sequences are SQVTM and ANQGSEA. This CDR3 spans 13 amino acids. The CDR3 protein is CSGRDSENQPQHF. As DNA, the CDR3 is TGCAGCGGCCGGGACAGCGAAAATCAGCCCCAGCATTTT.

The J gene is TRBJ2-1, the V gene TRBV12-3 or TRBV12-4; D perhaps matches TRBD1 (5 bases). This CDR3 comprises 12 residues. V was pared by 5 bases and J by 9 bases, with 11 bases between. DNA for the CDR3: TGTGCCAGCAGTATCAGGGTTAGTGAGCAGTTCTTC. Translation: CASSIRVSEQFF.

The gene calls are TRBV3-1 (or the pseudogene TRBV3-2) and TRBJ2-3, with D hard to call. CDR1 and CDR2 (germline): LGHDT, YNNKEL (reference sequence). Trimming took 4 bases from V and 4 from J, leaving 9 bases between them. This CDR3 is built from 13 residues. For the CDR3, the DNA is TGTGCCAGCAGCCCCCCCCGGGCAGATACGCAGTATTTT. Encoded protein: CASSPPRADTQYF.

This sequence joins TRBV30 and TRBJ1-2; D is ambiguous. The CDR3 contains 13 residues. CDR1 and CDR2 from the germline V gene are GTSNPN and SVGIG (reference sequence). Trimming stripped 0 bases from V and 4 bases from J, with 9 bases between. CDR3 in amino acids: CAWSVGPGYGYTF. The CDR3, as DNA: TGTGCCTGGAGTGTAGGTCCGGGCTATGGCTACACCTTC.

V usage is TRBV11-3 and J usage is TRBJ2-1; 8 bases are a match to TRBD2. V was clipped by 8 bases and J by 2 bases; unmatched bases: 8. Germline CDR1 SGHNT, CDR2 YENEEA. The CDR3 has 15 residues. CDR3 nucleotides: TGTGCCAGCGCCTTGAGGCGGGGGGCCTACAATGAGCAGTTCTTC. Protein product: CASALRRGAYNEQFF.

The chain recombines TRBV5-4 with TRBJ2-6; 7 bases map to TRBD1. The CDR3 totals 16 residues. Germline V gene sequence: CDR1 SGHNT, CDR2 YYREEE (reference sequence). The V and J ends lost 4 bases and 0 bases, in that order; junction bases with no gene match: 4. CDR3 sequence: CASSRDSFSGANVLTF. CDR3 coding DNA: TGTGCCAGCAGCCGGGACAGCTTCTCTGGGGCCAACGTCCTGACTTTC.

This chain links TRBV27 with TRBJ2-7; 7 bases map to TRBD1. The V and J ends lost 3 bases and 2 bases, in that order; junction bases with no gene match: 16. CDR1 and CDR2 from the germline V gene are MNHEY and SMNVEV (reference sequence). This CDR3 is 18 amino acids long. The CDR3 loop is CASSFLTQLTGIPYEQYF. The DNA of the CDR3 is TGTGCCAGCAGTTTCTTGACGCAATTGACAGGGATACCCTACGAGCAGTACTTC.

The V and J genes are TRBV10-3 and TRBJ2-5; 12 nucleotides match TRBD2. CDR1 ENHRY and CDR2 SYGVKD come from the germline V gene. After removal of 3 bases from V and 5 bases from J, the junction contained 10 bases not matched to a gene. The CDR3 loop spans 17 amino acids. CDR3 DNA: TGTGCCATCAGTGATGGGAGACTAGCGGGAGCAGGGGAGACCCAGTACTTC. It codes for CAISDGRLAGAGETQYF.

This chain uses TRBV19 with TRBJ2-1; 11 bases are shared with TRBD2. The CDR3 is 16 amino acids. In germline, CDR1 is LNHDA, CDR2 SQIVND (reference sequence). V gave up 5 bases and J gave up 5 bases; unmatched junction bases: 8. CDR3 in amino acids: CASSPIAGGNNNEQFF. The DNA of the CDR3 is TGTGCCAGTAGTCCCATAGCGGGAGGGAATAACAATGAGCAGTTCTTC.

This rearrangement joins TRBV20-1 to TRBJ2-1; the match to TRBD2 covers 10 bases. The CDR3 runs 15 residues. The ends lost 3 bases at V and 2 bases at J; junction bases unmatched: 4. The germline gives CDR1 DFQATT, CDR2 SNEGSKA (reference sequence). The CDR3 is CSASTSGTPYNEQFF. The CDR3 region has the DNA TGCAGTGCTAGTACTAGCGGGACCCCCTACAATGAGCAGTTCTTC.

The V gene is TRBV5-6, the J gene TRBJ1-1; possible D gene TRBD1, 6 bases. CDR3 length: 14 residues. Germline V CDR1 and CDR2: SGHDT, YYEEEE. V dropped 4 bases and J dropped 4 bases, with 14 bases sitting between them. CDR3 in DNA: TGTGCCAGCAGCCCCGAATCACAGGGCACTGAAGCTTTCTTT. Translation: CASSPESQGTEAFF.

The J gene is TRBJ2-3, the V gene TRBV11-2; 7 positions agree with TRBD2. From germline, CDR1 is SGHAT and CDR2 FQNNGV. The V and J ends lost 2 bases and 0 bases, in that order; junction bases with no gene match: 11. CDR3 length: 18 amino acids. For the CDR3, the DNA is TGTGCCAGCAGCTTAAAACCCTGGACTAGTGCTAGCACAGATACGCAGTATTTT. Translated: CASSLKPWTSASTDTQYF.